These 12 T cell receptor beta chains came from one sample sequenced in a study of blood T cell repertoires in COVID-19. Produced via immunoSEQ multiplex PCR; TCRdb's table is partial and in-frame only. This table has 50,000 to 70,000 clones, more than 75% appearing once. The sample consisted of peripheral blood. These receptors came from a man aged 55 to 70 with active or convalescent COVID-19.

In its sample, this clone was seen once. This chain connects TRBV19 to TRBJ2-5; TRBD1 aligns across 9 bases. The CDR3 is made up of 16 amino acids. V was pared by 2 bases and J by 4 bases, with 8 bases of the junction left unmatched. Germline V gene data show CDR1 as LNHDA and CDR2 as SQIVND (reference sequence). CDR3 in amino acids: CASSITPTGGIETQYF. The CDR3 nucleotides are TGTGCCAGTAGTATAACCCCTACAGGGGGCATAGAGACCCAGTACTTC.

This rearrangement joins TRBV14 to TRBJ1-4; D uncertain. Looked up from germline, CDR1 is SGHDN and CDR2 is FVKESK. V lost 0 bases and J lost 2, with 7 bases in between. The CDR3 is made up of 15 amino acids. CDR3 residues: CASSQDRVTNEKLFF. CDR3 bases: TGTGCCAGCAGCCAAGATCGGGTTACTAATGAAAAACTGTTTTTT.

The rearrangement uses TRBV21-1 and TRBJ1-4; TRBD1, as called in the table, went unchecked against the DNA. TRBV21-1 has pseudogene status. This CDR3 is built from 15 residues. The CDR3 is CASSIEGHQNEKLFF. CDR3 nucleotides: TGTGCCAGCAGCATCGAGGGACATCAGAATGAAAAACTGTTTTTT.

This chain joins TRBV6-5 and TRBJ1-1; 9 bases align to TRBD1. The CDR3 length is 13 residues. The germline V gene has CDR1 MNHEY and CDR2 SVGAGI. V trimming: 10 bases; J trimming: 4 bases; junction bases outside the gene matches: 7. CDR3 protein: CATWTGEGTEAFF. The CDR3 nucleotides read TGTGCCACTTGGACAGGGGAAGGCACTGAAGCTTTCTTT.

This chain uses TRBV7-9 with TRBJ2-5, with a tentative D call TRBD1 (6 bases). The germline V and J ends were trimmed by 2 bases and 1 base, with 20 bases remaining between them. Germline V CDR1 and CDR2: SEHNR, FQNEAQ (reference sequence). The CDR3 sequence is 18 residues long. CDR3 nucleotide sequence: TGTGCCAGCAGCTTACCCCCGGGACACCAACCCCTCCAAGAGACCCAGTACTTC. As protein: CASSLPPGHQPLQETQYF.

The chain couples TRBV29-1 to TRBJ2-1, with 11 bases lining up with TRBD1. The J segment lost 7 bases and the V segment lost 8 bases, leaving 7 bases of the junction unmatched. Per the germline V gene, CDR1 is SQVTM and CDR2 is ANQGSEA. This CDR3 is built from 13 residues. The CDR3 DNA is TGCAGCATATGGGACAGGGGGAGGAATGAGCAGTTCTTC. Its protein is CSIWDRGRNEQFF.

The V and J genes are TRBV5-1 and TRBJ1-2; 12 nucleotides agree with TRBD1. V lost 0 bases and J lost 6; bases outside the gene matches: 9. The CDR3 runs 17 residues. Germline CDR1 and CDR2: SGHRS and YFSETQ. The CDR3 DNA reads as TGCGCCAGCAGCTTGGGGGACAGGGGGCGCACCTGGGATGGCTACACCTTC. It is translated as CASSLGDRGRTWDGYTF.

The V call is TRBV28, the J call TRBJ2-7, with 7 bases identical to TRBD1. J was trimmed by 6 bases and V by 4 bases; bases with no gene match: 15. This CDR3 is 16 amino acids long. CDR1 is MDHEN, CDR2 SYDVKM, per germline. The CDR3 DNA reads TGTGCCAGCAGTTCACCTGGGACAGCCGGGTTTAGCGAGCAGTACTTC. As protein: CASSSPGTAGFSEQYF. Looking up the rest from reference TRBV28 and TRBJ2-7 gives the full variable domain: DVKVTQSSRYLVKRTGEKVFLECVQDMDHENMFWYRQDPGLGLRLIYFSYDVKMKEKGDIPEGYSVSREKKERFSLILESASTNQTSMYLCASSSPGTAGFSEQYFGPGTRLTVT.

The J gene is TRBJ1-5, the V gene TRBV20-1; D uncertain. Germline CDR1 reads DFQATT; CDR2 reads SNEGSKA (reference sequence). The CDR3 extends over 13 amino acids. V lost 3 bases to trimming and J lost 1 base, with 7 bases between them. The CDR3 region has the DNA TGCAGTGCTAGTCAGTGGAGCAATCAGCCCCAGCATTTT. This gives the protein CSASQWSNQPQHF.

This sequence joins TRBV6-1 and TRBJ1-3; 8 nucleotides agree with TRBD1. The ends lost 4 bases at V and 0 bases at J; junction bases unmatched: 14. The V gene's germline CDR1 is MNHNS and CDR2 SASEGT. CDR3 length equals 19 residues. This CDR3 reads CASSGAGTGEGNSGNTIYF. CDR3 DNA sequence: TGTGCCAGCAGTGGAGCCGGGACAGGCGAGGGGAACTCTGGAAACACCATATATTTT.

The chain has TRBV19 and TRBJ2-6, with 9 positions matching TRBD1. The J segment lost 4 bases and the V segment lost 6 bases, leaving 13 bases of the junction unmatched. Germline loops: CDR1 LNHDA, CDR2 SQIVND (reference sequence). The CDR3 sequence is 18 residues long. In DNA form, the CDR3 reads TGTGCCAGTAGCCCACCCCACGGGACAGGGACCGGGGCCAACGTCCTGACTTTC. Protein sequence: CASSPPHGTGTGANVLTF.

This clone came up a few times. The genes are TRBV5-6 and TRBJ1-2; tentative D call: TRBD1 (5 bases). This CDR3 has 14 amino acids. Trimming removed 4 bases from V and 4 bases from J, with 14 bases in between. Germline CDR1 reads SGHDT; CDR2 reads YYEEEE. The CDR3 nucleotides are TGTGCCAGCAGCACCCAGAAGGGGTCCTATGGCTACACCTTC. Translated, it gives CASSTQKGSYGYTF.